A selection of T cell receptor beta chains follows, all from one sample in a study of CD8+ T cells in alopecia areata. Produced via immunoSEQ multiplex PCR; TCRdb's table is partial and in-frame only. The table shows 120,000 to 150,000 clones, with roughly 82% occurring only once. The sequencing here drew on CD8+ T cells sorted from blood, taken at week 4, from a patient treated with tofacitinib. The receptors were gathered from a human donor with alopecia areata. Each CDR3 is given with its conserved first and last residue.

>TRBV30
CAWRQLETQYF
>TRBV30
CAWSVSFGGYTEAFF
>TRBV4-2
CASSQGVTVNTEAFF
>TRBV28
CASSLQGLEQYF
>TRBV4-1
CASSQYTGEAETQYF
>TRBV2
CALALEGDETQYF
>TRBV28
CASSLGNSPLHF
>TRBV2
CASSDKGAQETQYF
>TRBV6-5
CASRLGQMNTGELFF
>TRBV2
CASSEGRGPNQPQHF